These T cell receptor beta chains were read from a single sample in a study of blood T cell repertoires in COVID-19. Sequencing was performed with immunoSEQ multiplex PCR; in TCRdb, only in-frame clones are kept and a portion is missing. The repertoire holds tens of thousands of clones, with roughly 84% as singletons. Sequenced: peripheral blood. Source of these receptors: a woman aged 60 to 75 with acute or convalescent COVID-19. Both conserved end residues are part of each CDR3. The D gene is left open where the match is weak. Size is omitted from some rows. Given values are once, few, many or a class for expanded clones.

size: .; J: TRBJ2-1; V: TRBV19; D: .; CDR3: CASSTQNNEQFF; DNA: TGTGCCAGTAGTACCCAGAACAATGAGCAGTTCTTC
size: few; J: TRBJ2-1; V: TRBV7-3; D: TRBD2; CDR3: CASSPRTSGGVWDEQFF; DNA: TGTGCCAGCAGCCCGCGGACTAGCGGGGGGGTGTGGGATGAGCAGTTCTTC
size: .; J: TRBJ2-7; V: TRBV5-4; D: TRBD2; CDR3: CASSLVGSGAYEQYF; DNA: TGTGCCAGCAGCTTGGTAGGTAGCGGGGCCTACGAGCAGTACTTC
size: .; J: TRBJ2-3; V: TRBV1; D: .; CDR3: CTSSQGRGGPDTQYF; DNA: TGCACCAGCAGCCAAGGGCGGGGGGGCCCAGATACGCAGTATTTT
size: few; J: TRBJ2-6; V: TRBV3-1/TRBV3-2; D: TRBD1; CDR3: CASSVRDRGLPGANVLTF; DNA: TGTGCCAGCAGCGTCCGGGACAGGGGGCTGCCTGGGGCCAACGTCCTGACTTTC
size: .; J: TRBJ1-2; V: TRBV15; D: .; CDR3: CATSRSGGNYGYTF; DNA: TGTGCCACCAGCAGGTCAGGAGGGAACTATGGCTACACCTTC
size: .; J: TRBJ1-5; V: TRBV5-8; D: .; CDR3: CASSLGQGTQPQHF; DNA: TGTGCCAGCAGCCTGGGCCAGGGGACGCAGCCCCAGCATTTT
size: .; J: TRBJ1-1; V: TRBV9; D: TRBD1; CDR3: CASSFRGQNTEAFF; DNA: TGTGCCAGCAGCTTTAGGGGGCAGAACACTGAAGCTTTCTTT
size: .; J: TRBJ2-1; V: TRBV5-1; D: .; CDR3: CASSFRSSKENEQFF; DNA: TGCGCCAGCAGCTTTAGAAGCTCCAAGGAGAATGAGCAGTTCTTC
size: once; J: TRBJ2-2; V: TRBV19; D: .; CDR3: CASSISQGLTGELFF; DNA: TGTGCCAGTAGTATAAGCCAGGGGCTCACCGGGGAGCTGTTTTTT